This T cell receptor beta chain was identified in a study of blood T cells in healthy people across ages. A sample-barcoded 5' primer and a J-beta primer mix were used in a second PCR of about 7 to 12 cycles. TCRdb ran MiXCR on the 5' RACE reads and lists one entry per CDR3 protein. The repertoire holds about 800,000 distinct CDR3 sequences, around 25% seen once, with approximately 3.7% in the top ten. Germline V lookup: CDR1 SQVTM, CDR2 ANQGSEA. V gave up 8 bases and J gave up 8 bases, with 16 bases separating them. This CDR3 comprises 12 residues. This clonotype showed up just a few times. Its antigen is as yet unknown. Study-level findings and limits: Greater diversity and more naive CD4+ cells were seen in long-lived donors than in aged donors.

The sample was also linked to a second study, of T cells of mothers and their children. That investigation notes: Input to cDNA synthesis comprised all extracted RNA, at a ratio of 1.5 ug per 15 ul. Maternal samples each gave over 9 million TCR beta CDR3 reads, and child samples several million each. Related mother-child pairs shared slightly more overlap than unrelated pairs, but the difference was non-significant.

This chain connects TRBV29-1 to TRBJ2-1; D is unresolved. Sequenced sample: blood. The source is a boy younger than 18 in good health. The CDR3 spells CSLLPVGHEQFF. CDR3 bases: TGCAGCTTGCTACCCGTGGGCCATGAGCAGTTCTTC.